This TCR beta chain was found in a study of somatic mutations in cytotoxic T cells in rheumatoid arthritis. For the study at large: Blood from the patient (approximately 29 ml EDTA) was drawn right after diagnosis, pretreatment. Study-wide points: Neither rheumatoid arthritis patients nor age-matched healthy controls had significantly different CD8+ T-cell clonality from the other group.

Clones were sequenced by immunoSEQ multiplex PCR, and TCRdb holds only the in-frame ones, with some missing. Seen here are about 420 clones, 87% observed once, and the top ten hold about a tenth. This clone is large (0.1 to 1%) within its sample. Antigen specificity is unknown. The CDR3 has 15 residues. Germline CDR1 is SGHDT and CDR2 is YYEEEE. With 3 bases clipped from V and 3 bases from J, the junction kept 7 bases outside the gene matches. The chain has TRBV5-6 and TRBJ1-2, with 8 positions matching TRBD1. Input material: CD8+ T cells sorted from blood. The source is a woman between 65 and 79 years old with rheumatoid arthritis. CDR3 in amino acids: CASSWDRTLYYGYTF. CDR3 in DNA: TGTGCCAGCAGCTGGGACAGGACCTTATACTATGGCTACACCTTC.